The present entry profiles one T cell receptor beta chain with its context. Its antigen is currently not known. Per-base qualities were not stored, and no clone one base away is much larger. The library relied on the immunoSEQ multiplex PCR assay. What TCRdb holds here is the immuneACCESS table cut down to in-frame rearrangements. Part of the clones is not present; checked against another copy, under half of the missing clones reflect an unresolved V gene, and the others are unexplained. This sample holds roughly 75,000 clones; about 92% were observed only once. Approximately 2.4% of the sample comes from the top ten. The sample originates from a study of T cell changes during pregnancy in multiple sclerosis (dated by TCRdb to between 2018 and 2021). For the study in its entirety: The study examined how the T cell repertoire changed over the course of pregnancy in women with multiple sclerosis.

Germline trimming: 8 bases from V, 7 bases from J; junction bases outside gene matches: 9. CDR1 and CDR2, looked up from the germline V gene, are SNHLY and FYNNEI. From cysteine to phenylalanine, the CDR3 is 15 amino acids long. Solely the CDR3 DNA is kept, with 45 bases framed from the first base. The clonotype was recovered from a female donor in good health, enrolled as a control in a pregnancy study. The input for sequencing was peripheral blood, taken after pregnancy. The chain joins TRBV2 to TRBJ1-6, and TRBD1 matches 9 of the central bases. The DNA is as follows: TGTGCCAGCGTGGGACAGGGAATTGGAAATTCACCCCTCCACTTT. The translation is CASVGQGIGNSPLHF.